This T cell receptor beta chain was sequenced for a study of cytomegalovirus exposure and HLA in healthy donors. The primer mix had 60 Vbeta and 13 Jbeta primers. Here immunoSEQ multiplex PCR was the method, and the copy in TCRdb shows in-frame clones only, minus some. The sample consists of more than 150,000 clones, over 80% of them appearing once. The CDR3 contains 13 residues. V lost 0 bases and J lost 6, with 9 bases in between. Germline CDR1 reads GTSNPN; CDR2 reads SVGIG (reference sequence). The sequence was collected from a man aged 35-49 years in good health and CMV-seronegative. Material for sequencing was PBMCs. The chain recombines TRBV30 with TRBJ2-1; D possibly corresponds to TRBD2 (6 bases). CDR3 DNA: TGTGCCTGGAGTGTACTGGGGGGCAATGAGCAGTTCTTC. Protein: CAWSVLGGNEQFF. Full variable domain (outside the CDR3, taken from reference TRBV30 and TRBJ2-1): SQTIHQWPATLVQPVGSPLSLECTVEGTSNPNLYWYRQAAGRGLQLLFYSVGIGQISSEVPQNLSASRPQDRQFILSSKKLLLSDSGFYLCAWSVLGGNEQFFGPGTRLTVL.